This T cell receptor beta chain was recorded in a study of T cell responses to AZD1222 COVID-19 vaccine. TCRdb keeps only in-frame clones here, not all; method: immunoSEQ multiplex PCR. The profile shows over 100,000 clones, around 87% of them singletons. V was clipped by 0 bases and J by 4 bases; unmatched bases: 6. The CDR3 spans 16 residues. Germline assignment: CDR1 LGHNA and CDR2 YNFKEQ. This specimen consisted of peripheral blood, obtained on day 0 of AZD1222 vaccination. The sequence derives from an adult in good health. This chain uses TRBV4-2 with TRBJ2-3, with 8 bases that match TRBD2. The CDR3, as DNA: TGTGCCAGCAGCCAAGAGGGGCGGGGGGTCTCAGATACGCAGTATTTT. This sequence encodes CASSQEGRGVSDTQYF.